This TCR beta chain is from a study of T-cell memory formation after mild COVID-19 (dated by TCRdb to about 2021). Describing the broader study: Most TCR sequence clusters were specific to one of the two donors. In a couple of donors, T-cell clones that expanded and contracted after mild COVID-19 were tracked by sequencing TCRalpha and TCRbeta repertoires over time. Two young, previously healthy adult volunteers, one female and one male, were included in the cohort.

General findings and caveats noted by the study authors: Contracting CD4+ clones turned up mainly in the CM and EM memory subsets, whereas EMRA was where CD8+ clones were enriched. Only two mild cases were covered by the study, and larger cohorts that include severe cases with pre-infection samples were considered necessary. Whether the second-wave clones peaking on day 37 were SARS-CoV-2 specific was not confirmed. Some responding clones were detected in pre-infection memory, which suggested that pre-existing cross-reactive memory T cells had joined the SARS-CoV-2 response. Balanced CD4/CD8 phenotypes were observed for clones contracting from day 15 to 85, whereas a bias towards CD4+ was observed for a second wave of clones expanding from day 15 to 37.

Ficoll-Paque density gradient centrifugation was used to isolate PBMCs. Based on the germline V gene, the CDR1 and CDR2 sequences are MNHEY and SVGEGT. Germline trimming: 10 bases from V, 4 bases from J; junction bases outside gene matches: 7. The CDR3, cysteine through phenylalanine, is 13 amino acids long. CDR3 DNA is the only sequence kept; it has 39 bases, read in frame from the first base. Instrument on record: Illumina NovaSeq 6000. TCRalpha and TCRbeta cDNA libraries were built by 5'RACE with constant-segment primers, adding sample barcodes and unique molecular identifiers. RNA was extracted from every sample with Trizol reagent. Amplification of the libraries took two PCR steps, and the second step added a second sample barcode plus Illumina TruSeq adapters. Sequencing of the libraries was done on an Illumina NovaSeq, producing 2 x 150 bp paired-end reads. The authors processed their data as follows. The reads were demultiplexed and collapsed into UMI-guided consensus sequences using migec v1.2.7. Using mixcr v2.1.11, the UMI consensuses were aligned to TRA and TRB V and J templates and assembled into clonotypes. A clonotype was counted as expanded or contracted only if both edgeR and NoisET called the change significant, with noise models trained on biological replicates. edgeR calls used a false discovery rate-adjusted p below 0.01 and a log2 fold-change threshold of 1. As an exploratory analysis of dynamics, max-normalized trajectories of the 1000 most abundant clonotypes were examined with PCA combined with hierarchical clustering. The CD4 or CD8 phenotype of responding clones was assigned using the separately sequenced CD4+ and CD8+ repertoires. The raw public reads went through TCRdb reprocessing: fastp at Q25, MiXCR clone calling, in-frame beta chains kept. Here each entry gathers all rows of one CDR3 protein and keeps the most common genes and DNA. TCRdb, not the authors, supplied the V and J calls. A total of 130,000 to 150,000 distinct CDR3 sequences appear in this sample, 15% to 20% of them only once. Under 2.5% of the sample rests with the top ten.

Concerning this clonotype: What antigen it recognizes has not been identified. No much larger clonotype is one base removed from it; base qualities were not supplied.

Material: PBMCs or a T cell subset sorted from them (not recorded which). The V gene is TRBV6-2 or TRBV6-3 and the J gene is TRBJ1-5; 7 bases in the junction line up with TRBD1. The TCR sequence derives from an adult woman who had mild COVID-19 (a few samples of this study predate the infection). The sample titles of this study are shuffled in the database, so cell type and time point are left out; the donor was told from shared clones. The CDR3 sequence is CATSGTENQPQHF. The DNA reads TGTGCCACCTCCGGGACAGAGAATCAGCCCCAGCATTTT.